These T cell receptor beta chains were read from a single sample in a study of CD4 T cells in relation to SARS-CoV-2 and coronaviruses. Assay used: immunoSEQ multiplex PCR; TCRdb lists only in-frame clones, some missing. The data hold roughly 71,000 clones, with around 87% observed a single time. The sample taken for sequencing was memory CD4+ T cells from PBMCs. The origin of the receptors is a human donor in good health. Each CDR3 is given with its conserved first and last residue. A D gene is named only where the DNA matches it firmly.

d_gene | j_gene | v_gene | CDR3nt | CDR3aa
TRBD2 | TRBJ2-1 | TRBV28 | TGTGCCAGCAGTCCTGGGGCGGGGGGCGACTATGAGCAGTTCTTC | CASSPGAGGDYEQFF
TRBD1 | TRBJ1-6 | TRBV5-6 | TGTGCCAGCAGCTTGATGACCGGGACAGGGGGATCACCCCTCCACTTT | CASSLMTGTGGSPLHF
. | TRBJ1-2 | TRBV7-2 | TGTGCCAGCACCTCGTCAGATGGCTACACCTTC | CASTSSDGYTF
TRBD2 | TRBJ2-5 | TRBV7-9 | TGTGCCAGCAGCTCGAAGGGAGGGCAAGAGACCCAGTACTTC | CASSSKGGQETQYF
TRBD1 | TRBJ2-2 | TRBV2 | TGTGCCAGCAGTGAGGACAGGGGGGCGAACACCGGGGAGCTGTTTTTT | CASSEDRGANTGELFF
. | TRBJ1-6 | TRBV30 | TGTGCCTGGAGTGCTACAGGAAATTCACCCCTCCACTTT | CAWSATGNSPLHF
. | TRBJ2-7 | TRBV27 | TGTGCCAGCAGTTTACTTTATCCGGGTTACGACGAGCAGTACTTC | CASSLLYPGYDEQYF
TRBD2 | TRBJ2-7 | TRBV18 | TGTGCCAGCTCCCCCGGGACTAGCGGGAACTCCTACGAGCAGTACTTC | CASSPGTSGNSYEQYF
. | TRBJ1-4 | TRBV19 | TGTGCCAGTAGTAGGCGCGAAGAAAAACTGTTTTTT | CASSRREEKLFF
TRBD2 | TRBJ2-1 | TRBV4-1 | TGCGCCAGCAGCCTGACCGGACTAGCGGGAGGTTCCTACAATGAGCAGTTCTTC | CASSLTGLAGGSYNEQFF
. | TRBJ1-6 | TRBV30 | TGTGCCTGGAGTAACCGGCTGGGCGGTAATTCACCCCTCCACTTT | CAWSNRLGGNSPLHF
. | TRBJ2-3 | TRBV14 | TGTGCCAGCAGCCAAGGTTCCATCACAGATACGCAGTATTTT | CASSQGSITDTQYF
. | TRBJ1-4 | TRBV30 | TGTGCCTGGGGCGCAGGGTTAACTAATGAAAAACTGTTTTTT | CAWGAGLTNEKLFF
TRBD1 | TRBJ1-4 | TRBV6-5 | TGTGCCAGCAGTTACACGACAGGGGGGGCCGAAAAACTGTTTTTT | CASSYTTGGAEKLFF
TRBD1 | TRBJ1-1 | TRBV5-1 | TGCGCCAGCAGCTTGGTGGCAGGGGGAATGGGGAGCACTGAAGCTTTCTTT | CASSLVAGGMGSTEAFF
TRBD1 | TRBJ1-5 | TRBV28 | TGTGCCAGCAGGCCCCTACAGGGGGCCCAGCCCCAGCATTTT | CASRPLQGAQPQHF
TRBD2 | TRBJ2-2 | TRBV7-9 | TGTGCCAGCAGCTCGCCCACGGGGGGGGCTACCACCGGGGAGCTGTTTTTT | CASSSPTGGATTGELFF
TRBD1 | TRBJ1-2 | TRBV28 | TGTGCCAGCAGACTAAGGACAGGGGGGATCTATGGCTACACCTTC | CASRLRTGGIYGYTF